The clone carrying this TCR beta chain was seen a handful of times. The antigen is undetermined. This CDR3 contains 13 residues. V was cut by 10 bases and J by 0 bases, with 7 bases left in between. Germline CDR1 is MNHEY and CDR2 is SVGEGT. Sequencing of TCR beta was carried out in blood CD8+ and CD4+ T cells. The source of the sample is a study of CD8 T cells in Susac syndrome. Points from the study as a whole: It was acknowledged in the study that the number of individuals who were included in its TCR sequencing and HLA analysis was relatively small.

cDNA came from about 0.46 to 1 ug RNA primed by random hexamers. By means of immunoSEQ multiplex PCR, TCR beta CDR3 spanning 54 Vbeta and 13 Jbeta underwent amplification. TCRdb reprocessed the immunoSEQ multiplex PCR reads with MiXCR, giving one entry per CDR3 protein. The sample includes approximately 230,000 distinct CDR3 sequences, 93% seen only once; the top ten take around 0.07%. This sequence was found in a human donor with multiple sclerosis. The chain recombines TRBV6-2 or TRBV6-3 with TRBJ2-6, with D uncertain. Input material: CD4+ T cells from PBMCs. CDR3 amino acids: CATGPSGANVLTF. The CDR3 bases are TGTGCCACTGGGCCCTCTGGGGCCAACGTCCTGACTTTC.